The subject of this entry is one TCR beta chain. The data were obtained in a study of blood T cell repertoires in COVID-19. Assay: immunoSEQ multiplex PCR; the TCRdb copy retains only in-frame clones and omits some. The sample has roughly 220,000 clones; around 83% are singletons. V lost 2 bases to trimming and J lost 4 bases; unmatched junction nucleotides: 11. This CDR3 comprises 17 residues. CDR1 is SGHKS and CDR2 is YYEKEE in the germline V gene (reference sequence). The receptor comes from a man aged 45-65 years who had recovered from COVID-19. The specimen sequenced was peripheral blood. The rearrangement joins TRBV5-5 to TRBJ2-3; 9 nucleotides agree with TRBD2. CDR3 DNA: TGTGCCAGCAGCTTCAAGCGGGAGGCCCGGGGCTCAGATACGCAGTATTTT. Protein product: CASSFKREARGSDTQYF.